Below are 13 T cell receptor beta chains sequenced from a single sample in a study of siplizumab effects on memory and regulatory T cells. Clones were read by immunoSEQ multiplex PCR, and TCRdb kept only the in-frame ones, dropping some. The sample carries roughly 56,000 clones, 93% recorded once. Sequencing used CD8+ T cells sorted from blood. Receptor source: a human donor in good health.

This chain links TRBV6-1 with TRBJ1-2, with D unresolved. The CDR3 contains 10 residues. Germline-derived CDR1 and CDR2 are MNHNS and SASEGT. The V gene lost 1 base and the J gene lost 6 bases, with 0 bases spanning the gap. The CDR3 loop is CASSEDGYTF. Written as DNA, the CDR3 is TGTGCCAGCAGTGAAGATGGCTACACCTTC.

The table lists this clone with a count of one. The chain links TRBV28 to TRBJ2-5; D may be TRBD1 or TRBD2 (6 bases each). The CDR3 is 14 residues long. V was cut by 5 bases and J by 5 bases, with 15 bases left in between. Germline CDR1 and CDR2: MDHEN and SYDVKM. The CDR3 protein is CASSHTGAGETQYF. CDR3 DNA: TGTGCCAGCAGTCACACGGGGGCTGGGGAGACCCAGTACTTC.

The chain uses TRBV14 and TRBJ2-7; perhaps TRBD2 as D (5 bases). The CDR3 runs to 13 residues. Between the trimmed V and J ends, which lost 1 base and 4 bases, there was a span of 8 bases. CDR1 and CDR2 (germline): SGHDN, FVKESK. This chain's CDR3 is CASSQVGIYEQYF. The CDR3, as DNA: TGTGCCAGCAGCCAAGTCGGGATTTACGAGCAGTACTTC.

The chain's CDR3 is CASSLSSLSYEQYF. CDR3 nucleotide sequence: TGTGCCAGCAGTTTATCGTCCCTCTCCTACGAGCAGTACTTC. The rearrangement links TRBV27 to TRBJ2-7; no clear D gene. V was trimmed by 0 bases and J by 0 bases, leaving 6 bases between them. Germline lookup yields CDR1 MNHEY and CDR2 SMNVEV (reference sequence). The CDR3 is 14 residues long.

This clone has only one observation. J is TRBJ2-1 and V is TRBV9, with 8 bases that match TRBD2. Trimming cost V 3 bases and J 6 bases; bases outside gene matches: 2. The germline CDR1 and CDR2 sequences are SGDLS and YYNGEE. The CDR3 is 13 amino acids. The CDR3 spells CASSAGLGNEQFF. CDR3 bases: TGTGCCAGCAGCGCGGGACTAGGCAATGAGCAGTTCTTC.

The chain is built from TRBV9 and TRBJ2-2; D may correspond to TRBD1 or TRBD2 (6 bases each). Germline V gene data show CDR1 as SGDLS and CDR2 as YYNGEE. The V end lost 4 bases, the J end lost 5 bases, and 21 bases lay between the germline ends. CDR3 size: 17 residues. In DNA, the CDR3 is TGTGCCAGCAGCAAATCGGGACACCCAGGAGGGACCGGGGAGCTGTTTTTT. Protein sequence: CASSKSGHPGGTGELFF.

This clone was picked up one time. V usage is TRBV9 and J usage is TRBJ2-7, with D perhaps matching TRBD1 or TRBD2 (5 bases each). The germline gives CDR1 SGDLS, CDR2 YYNGEE. The CDR3 consists of 16 residues. Trimming cost V 3 bases and J 1 base, with 17 bases left between them. The CDR3 protein is CASSAEVGTESYEQYF. The CDR3 nucleotides are TGTGCCAGCAGCGCCGAGGTGGGGACGGAGTCCTACGAGCAGTACTTC. The complete variable domain, with remaining parts taken from reference TRBV9 and TRBJ2-7, reads DSGVTQTPKHLITATGQRVTLRCSPRSGDLSVYWYQQSLDQGLQFLIQYYNGEERAKGNILERFSAQQFPDLHSELNLSSLELGDSALYFCASSAEVGTESYEQYFGPGTRLTVT.

The chain recombines TRBV5-6 with TRBJ2-7; no clear D. V gave up 2 bases and J gave up 3 bases, with 3 bases separating them. Germline-derived CDR1 and CDR2 are SGHDT and YYEEEE. The CDR3 has 11 amino acids. The CDR3, as DNA: TGTGCCAGCAGCTTAGACTACGAGCAGTACTTC. Translated: CASSLDYEQYF.

This rearrangement joins TRBV30 to TRBJ2-1; D gene uncertain. The CDR3 totals 14 residues. Germline CDR1 reads GTSNPN; CDR2 reads SVGIG (reference sequence). V was clipped by 4 bases and J by 2 bases, with 12 bases between them. CDR3 nucleotides: TGTGCCTGGACCCCGGGCATAACCTACAATGAGCAGTTCTTC. Encoded protein: CAWTPGITYNEQFF.

The chain employs TRBV30 and TRBJ2-7, with D possibly being TRBD1 (6 bases). Trimming left V 1 base short and J 0 bases short, with 16 bases between. Per germline, CDR1 GTSNPN and CDR2 SVGIG (reference sequence). This CDR3 contains 16 residues. DNA for the CDR3: TGTGCCTGGAGTGGGACAGAGTTTGATAGCTCCTACGAGCAGTACTTC. Translating it yields CAWSGTEFDSSYEQYF.

The J gene is TRBJ1-1, the V gene TRBV11-2, with D unresolved. With 4 bases removed from V and 1 base from J, the gap between germline ends came to 7 bases. From germline, CDR1 is SGHAT and CDR2 FQNNGV. This CDR3 comprises 13 residues. The CDR3: CASSSTTNTEAFF. Here the CDR3 DNA reads TGTGCCAGCAGCTCGACCACGAACACTGAAGCTTTCTTT.

This clone has only one observation. The chain links TRBV14 to TRBJ2-1, with 9 bases identical to TRBD1. CDR3 size: 19 residues. J gave up 2 bases and V 5 bases, and 16 bases lay outside the gene matches. The germline CDR1 and CDR2 sequences are SGHDN and FVKESK. In DNA form, the CDR3 reads TGTGCCAGCAGCGACTACTACGACTCTGGACAGGGGACCTACAATGAGCAGTTCTTC. It yields the protein CASSDYYDSGQGTYNEQFF.

V and J are TRBV30 and TRBJ2-7; 8 bases line up with TRBD2. The length of the CDR3 is 15 residues. Trimming cost V 1 base and J 2 bases; bases outside gene matches: 7. From germline, CDR1 is GTSNPN and CDR2 SVGIG (reference sequence). CDR3 loop: CAWSGKRETPYEQYF. The DNA for the CDR3 is TGTGCCTGGAGTGGGAAGCGGGAGACCCCCTACGAGCAGTACTTC.